The present T cell receptor beta chain was sequenced within a study of long-term antiretroviral therapy in people with HIV (dated 2022 in TCRdb). Study-wide context: The earliest samples were collected about a decade before the 2015 WHO recommendation for immediate ART, when ART was typically delayed until CD4 counts fell. This retrospective serial study examined whether starting ART and sustained HIV suppression were associated with changes in the composition and diversity of the TRB repertoire in peripheral blood. A total of about 180 cryopreserved PBMC samples were contributed to the cohort by 30 adults with confirmed HIV infection, with samples collected serially over a mean of approximately six years (range 1-12). Among the 30 or so participants with HIV, about 11 were female. No cross-contamination during QIAcube processing turned up in test extractions that ran a monoclonal T-cell line alongside 33 polyclonal samples. Results the study describes overall, beyond this receptor: Because PBMC availability was limited, only the TCR beta chain was sequenced, with no alpha chain pairing. No data were available on ART adherence, viral resistance or therapy changes, limiting inferences about post-ART repertoire changes. At every time point, the repertoire was dominated by expanded TRB clones first identified before ART initiation, although this dominance fluctuated and, in many PLHIV, declined after ART. CDR3 length ranges in HIV repertoires were narrower than in controls, and network structure suggested an antigen-experienced repertoire with only a slight naive shift after ART. ART initiation was associated with a significant increase in TRB diversity, but diversity stayed significantly below transplant donor controls even after long-term ART. The samples were dated from about 2004 to 2017, and the ART regimens that were used may be less effective than current ART regimens. Because pre-ART samples had limited cell numbers, profiling was done on unsorted PBMC rather than on sorted CD4+ and CD8+ T cells.

The immunoSEQ hsTCRB v3.0 assay was used at survey level resolution for TRB variable region sequencing. TRB sequencing targeted a depth of about 40,000-55,000 T-cell genomes per sample. TRB libraries were pooled and sequenced on an Illumina MiSeq using a v3 150-cycle kit. In the paper's pipeline: Repertoire analysis was performed in R inside a reproducible Nextflow workflow that covered QC, data transformation and analysis. LymphoSeq2, an R package for exploring AIRR-Seq data, was used to implement custom analyses. A few samples yielding fewer than 5000 total TRB sequences were excluded, leaving approximately 190 analyzed HIV repertoires. Among the approximately 190 retained HIV repertoires, 59 were collected before ART initiation and approximately 130 after ART initiation. Repertoires were downsampled to 5000 TRB nucleotide sequences, with summary statistics averaged over 100 downsampling iterations. TRB sequences were retained for analysis only if CDR3 regions of at least seven amino acids were present. A Shannon entropy-derived clonality score and the Gini coefficient were used to measure diversity. Repertoire networks linked the top 5000 CDR3 amino acid sequences whenever two sequences differed by an edit distance of one. For TRB CDR3 amino acid sequences, GLIPH2 was used to predict antigen specificity groups and MHC restriction. Known CMV, EBV, HIV or tissue antigen associations were flagged by matching CDR3 amino acid sequences against VDJdb and McPAS-TCR. Pre-ART, post-ART and control groups were compared with Wilcoxon signed-rank tests and Holm-Bonferroni correction. What TCRdb holds here is the immuneACCESS table cut down to in-frame rearrangements. Part of the clones is not present; checked against another copy, under half of the missing clones reflect an unresolved V gene, and the others are unexplained. V and J calls and clone size come straight from that table; D and trimming were deduced from the DNA. This sample has fewer than 35,000 clones in its table, and 65% to 90% of those were observed once. The ten largest clones add up to 4.4% of the sample.

Of note for this clone: There is no known antigen for this receptor. No much larger clone is present one base from it, and per-base qualities are unavailable.

Inclusion was restricted to participants for whom at least one PBMC sample before ART initiation and at least two post-ART samples were available. Every participant with HIV received treatment in the United States of America. Before DNA extraction, cryopreserved samples containing roughly 0.9-11 million PBMC were thawed and washed. At the time of the earliest PBMC sample, participants with HIV were aged between roughly 20 and 55 years. Each participant contributed PBMC samples from 1-4 timepoints before ART initiation and 2-8 timepoints after ART initiation, with a median of 7 samples. For every participant, serial HIV viral load, CD4+ T-cell count, ART history and demographic data were obtained. Genomic DNA was extracted from unsorted PBMC with a Qiagen kit on a QIAcube, processed in batches of 12 samples. The CDR3 runs 14 residues from the cysteine to the phenylalanine. Here the CDR3 DNA is all that survives: 42 bases in frame from base 1. The germline V gene (reference sequence) gives CDR1 as MNHEY and CDR2 as SMNVEV. V loses 2 bases of germline sequence and J loses 0 bases, and the interval between the two ends is 8 bases.

The origin of this receptor is a man aged 18 to 29 with HIV. The sample in question was unsorted PBMCs, obtained roughly 3.3 years after starting antiretroviral therapy. The chain was built from TRBV27 and TRBJ2-7; the D gene identity is not certain. The CDR3 reads CASSLTANSYEQYF. The nucleotides are TGTGCCAGCAGTTTAACAGCAAACTCCTACGAGCAGTACTTC.